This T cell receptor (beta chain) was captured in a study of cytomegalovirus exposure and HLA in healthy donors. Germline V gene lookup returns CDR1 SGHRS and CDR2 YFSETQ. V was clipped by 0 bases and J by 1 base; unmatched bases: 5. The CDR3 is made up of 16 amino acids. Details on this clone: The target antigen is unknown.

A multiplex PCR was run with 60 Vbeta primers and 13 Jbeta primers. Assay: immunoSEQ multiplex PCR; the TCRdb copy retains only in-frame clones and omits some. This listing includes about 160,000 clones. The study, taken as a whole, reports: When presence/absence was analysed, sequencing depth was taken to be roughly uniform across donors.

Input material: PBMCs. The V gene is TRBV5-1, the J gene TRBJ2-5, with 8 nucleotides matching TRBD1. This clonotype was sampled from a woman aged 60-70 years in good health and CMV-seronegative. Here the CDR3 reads CASSLVDRATQETQYF. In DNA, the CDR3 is TGCGCCAGCAGCTTGGTGGACAGGGCAACCCAAGAGACCCAGTACTTC.